This record concerns one T cell receptor (beta chain) sequence. This sample is part of a study of blood T cell repertoires in COVID-19. Overall study: The cDNA or gDNA used as material had been derived from T cells, B-cell-depleted T cells, or PBMCs.

Clinical history as reported by participants underpinned cohort assignment. Donors in Cohort 3 counted as recovered after two negative PCRs, clearance, or symptom resolution. Authors' analysis steps: Estimates of nucleated cell counts were drawn from the amplification of reference gene primers. The data were produced by immunoSEQ multiplex PCR, yet TCRdb's version contains in-frame clones alone and is incomplete. From that table come the V and J calls and clone size; the DNA was used to work out D and trimming. The data show over 250,000 clones, roughly 90% seen once. The sequenced material came from PBMCs or T cells enriched from blood (not recorded which). The TCR sequence derives from a woman aged 60 to 75 who had recovered from COVID-19.

This CDR3 reads CASSSVAGSSWDTQYF. In nucleotides, the CDR3 is TGCGCCAGCAGCTCGGTAGCGGGATCTAGTTGGGATACGCAGTATTTT. The chain links TRBV5-1 to TRBJ2-3; 8 bases line up with TRBD2. CDR3 length: 16 amino acids. Germline V gene lookup returns CDR1 SGHRS and CDR2 YFSETQ. Trimming removed 3 bases from V and 6 bases from J; junction bases left unmatched: 12.